These T cell receptor beta chains were read from a single sample in a study of T cells in Graves' hyperthyroidism and ophthalmopathy. In TCRdb, the multiplex PCR reads were re-called with MiXCR into one record per CDR3 protein. The top ten hold roughly 16% of the sample, which has roughly 660,000 distinct CDR3 sequences, around 15% seen once. Sequencing input: blood. These receptors came from a man aged 50 to 59 with Graves' hyperthyroidism. Each CDR3 is given with its conserved first and last residue. Each record gives: CDR3 protein, CDR3 DNA, J gene, clone size, D gene, V gene. D genes are given only for firm matches. Clone size is not always given. Where it is, it says once, few, many or a class for expanded clones.

CASSYPARQANTGELFF,TGTGCCAGCAGTTACCCGGCCCGACAGGCGAACACCGGGGAGCTGTTTTTT,TRBJ2-2,many,NA,TRBV6-5
CAIRGQGGEKLFF,TGTGCCATCAGAGGACAGGGGGGTGAAAAACTGTTTTTT,TRBJ1-4,many,TRBD1,TRBV10-3
CASSVAGPAPGETQYF,TGTGCCAGCAGCGTCGCTGGACCCGCCCCTGGGGAGACCCAGTACTTC,TRBJ2-5,many,NA,TRBV7-9
CASSARVGLAVTSTDTQYF,TGTGCCAGCAGCGCAAGAGTGGGGTTAGCTGTTACTAGCACAGATACGCAGTATTTT,TRBJ2-3,many,NA,TRBV11-2
CASTPSSGTEGYNEQFF,TGTGCCAGCACCCCTTCCTCCGGGACAGAAGGCTACAATGAGCAGTTCTTC,TRBJ2-1,many,TRBD1,TRBV28
CASRPGPDTVFYEQYF,TGTGCCAGCAGACCGGGACCGGACACCGTATTCTACGAGCAGTACTTC,TRBJ2-7,many,NA,TRBV25-1
CASSPGLGAGETQYF,TGTGCCAGCAGCCCCGGACTAGGGGCGGGGGAGACCCAGTACTTC,TRBJ2-5,many,TRBD2,TRBV7-2
CASGLGQLHNEQFF,TGTGCTAGTGGTTTGGGTCAACTCCACAATGAGCAGTTCTTC,TRBJ2-1,many,NA,TRBV12-5
CASSLSPLAYEQYF,TGTGCCAGCAGTTTATCCCCGCTGGCCTACGAGCAGTACTTC,TRBJ2-7,many,NA,TRBV28
CSATSSASGSSQNTGELFF,TGCAGTGCTACCTCCTCCGCTAGCGGGAGTTCTCAGAACACCGGGGAGCTGTTTTTT,TRBJ2-2,NA,TRBD2,TRBV20-1
CASSSSTVNTEAFF,TGTGCCAGCAGCTCGTCGACGGTGAACACTGAAGCTTTCTTT,TRBJ1-1,many,NA,TRBV7-8
CASSSANGKNNEQFF,TGTGCCAGCAGTTCCGCGAATGGGAAGAACAATGAGCAGTTCTTC,TRBJ2-1,many,NA,TRBV6-1
CASSVAAGVSPLHF,TGTGCCAGCAGCGTAGCCGCGGGGGTTTCACCCCTCCACTTT,TRBJ1-6,many,NA,TRBV9
CSVMRETGELFF,TGCAGCGTTATGCGGGAGACTGGGGAGCTGTTTTTT,TRBJ2-2,few,TRBD2,TRBV29-1
CASSPGTSGRGTGELFF,TGTGCCAGTAGTCCGGGGACTAGCGGGCGTGGCACCGGGGAGCTGTTTTTT,TRBJ2-2,many,TRBD2,TRBV19
CASSIVGGQGNQPQHF,TGTGCCAGTAGTATAGTGGGGGGACAGGGCAATCAGCCCCAGCATTTT,TRBJ1-5,few,TRBD1,TRBV19
CASSLDYGYEQYF,TGTGCCAGCAGCTTAGATTACGGTTACGAGCAGTACTTC,TRBJ2-7,many,NA,TRBV11-2
CASSFGVGADTQYF,TGTGCCAGCAGTTTCGGAGTAGGCGCAGATACGCAGTATTTT,TRBJ2-3,many,NA,TRBV28
CASSFGTSGRSGELFF,TGTGCCAGCAGCTTTGGGACTAGCGGGAGGTCCGGGGAGCTGTTTTTT,TRBJ2-2,NA,TRBD2,TRBV7-3
CASSLDLAWALSGANVLTF,TGTGCCAGCAGCTTAGATCTGGCCTGGGCACTCTCTGGGGCCAACGTCCTGACTTTC,TRBJ2-6,NA,NA,TRBV7-2
CASSQDHGGTSTDTQYF,TGCGCCAGCAGCCAAGATCATGGCGGGACTAGCACAGATACGCAGTATTTT,TRBJ2-3,NA,NA,TRBV4-3
CASSLLGGLNSPLHF,TGTGCCAGCAGCTTATTAGGAGGGCTCAATTCACCCCTCCACTTT,TRBJ1-6,NA,NA,TRBV7-2
CASSMTGGRRDTQYF,TGTGCCAGTAGTATGACGGGAGGGCGACGAGATACGCAGTATTTT,TRBJ2-3,many,TRBD2,TRBV19
CASSSGEGTNEKLFF,TGTGCCAGCAGCTCCGGAGAGGGAACTAATGAAAAACTGTTTTTT,TRBJ1-4,NA,NA,TRBV7-9
CASSPGLAGEQQFF,TGTGCCAGCAGCCCGGGACTAGCGGGAGAGCAGCAGTTCTTC,TRBJ2-1,many,TRBD2,TRBV7-9
CSVAQQGGYTF,TGCAGCGTTGCGCAACAAGGCGGATACACCTTC,TRBJ1-2,few,NA,TRBV29-1
CAWSDTGNEKLFF,TGTGCCTGGAGCGATACAGGGAACGAAAAACTGTTTTTT,TRBJ1-4,NA,NA,TRBV30
CASSLSGGHQPQHF,TGTGCCAGCAGCTTATCGGGGGGCCATCAGCCCCAGCATTTT,TRBJ1-5,many,NA,TRBV7-9
CASRSRGGVSEAFF,TGTGCCAGCAGGAGCAGGGGTGGGGTGTCTGAAGCTTTCTTT,TRBJ1-1,NA,NA,TRBV27
CASSMGQGPQETQYF,TGCGCCAGCAGCATGGGACAGGGGCCTCAAGAGACCCAGTACTTC,TRBJ2-5,NA,TRBD1,TRBV5-1
CASSTRLGLADYEQYF,TGTGCCAGCAGCACCCGACTTGGACTAGCGGATTACGAGCAGTACTTC,TRBJ2-7,NA,TRBD2,TRBV13
CASSLQLAGEQYF,TGTGCCAGCAGCTTACAACTAGCCGGAGAGCAGTACTTC,TRBJ2-7,few,NA,TRBV5-6
CATSSVYEQFF,TGTGCCACCAGCAGTGTCTATGAGCAGTTCTTC,TRBJ2-1,NA,NA,TRBV15
CAISGEVRHNEQFF,TGTGCCATCAGTGGGGAGGTTCGCCACAATGAGCAGTTCTTC,TRBJ2-1,NA,NA,TRBV10-3
CASSPRAVRIQETQYF,TGTGCCAGCAGTCCCCGGGCCGTGAGAATCCAAGAGACCCAGTACTTC,TRBJ2-5,many,NA,TRBV12-3/TRBV12-4
CASSLMGTSGSNEQFF,TGTGCCAGCAGCTTAATGGGGACTAGCGGGAGCAATGAGCAGTTCTTC,TRBJ2-1,many,TRBD2,TRBV7-3
CASSQDPGLGDEQYF,TGTGCCAGCAGCCAAGATCCGGGACTAGGGGACGAGCAGTACTTC,TRBJ2-7,NA,TRBD2,TRBV3-1
CASSPPNGGGGETQYF,TGTGCCAGCAGCCCCCCCAACGGCGGGGGGGGAGAGACCCAGTACTTC,TRBJ2-5,many,TRBD2,TRBV7-2
CASSFYTAGGLADTQYF,TGTGCCAGCAGTTTTTATACAGCGGGAGGGTTAGCAGATACGCAGTATTTT,TRBJ2-3,NA,TRBD2,TRBV12-3/TRBV12-4
CASSGSETSGIETQYF,TGTGCCAGCAGCGGCTCTGAGACTAGCGGGATTGAGACCCAGTACTTC,TRBJ2-5,many,TRBD2,TRBV12-3/TRBV12-4
CASSITGTDGYTF,TGTGCCAGCAGCATCACAGGAACCGATGGCTACACCTTC,TRBJ1-2,many,NA,TRBV13
CSGGPTARPEAFF,TGCAGTGGTGGCCCCACGGCACGTCCTGAAGCTTTCTTT,TRBJ1-1,NA,NA,TRBV20-1